The 31 T cell receptor beta chains in this list originate from one sample, sequenced in a study of regulatory T cells in long-lasting Graves disease. The authors built TCR beta libraries using iRepertoire HTBI primers and Arm-PCR of CDR3 regions. Via MiXCR, TCRdb re-called the multiplex PCR reads, giving one row per CDR3 protein. The data contain roughly 440,000 distinct CDR3 sequences, about 15% of them seen just once; the ten biggest clones take up about 25%. Stated time point: newly diagnosed GD, antithyroid drugs for less than 3 months. From RNA extracted from PBMCs, the TCR library was made. The same sample was also used in a study of T cells in Graves' hyperthyroidism and ophthalmopathy.

This material consisted of peripheral blood mononuclear cells (PBMCs), taken at new diagnosis, from a patient treated with antithyroid drugs. The receptor source for this set is a woman under 30 with Graves disease.

The chain carries TRBV3-1 and TRBJ2-2; 11 bases align to TRBD1. The V gene's germline CDR1 is LGHDT and CDR2 YNNKEL (reference sequence). The CDR3 totals 17 residues. Trimming took 1 base from V and 4 from J; bases not matched to a gene: 5. The chain's CDR3 is CASSQALGTGGTGELFF. For the CDR3, the DNA is TGTGCCAGCAGCCAAGCGTTGGGGACAGGGGGCACCGGGGAGCTGTTTTTT.

This clonotype was counted once. Since a much larger clone is just one base distant, this may be a read error. The chain combines TRBV6-2 or TRBV6-3 with TRBJ2-1, with D perhaps matching TRBD1 or TRBD2 (5 bases each). Deletions cut 4 bases from V and 4 bases from J, with 14 bases between. The CDR3 runs to 15 residues. Looked up from germline, CDR1 is MNHEY and CDR2 is SVGEGT. CDR3 sequence reads: CASSCDSGPYNEQFF. The CDR3 DNA sequence: TGTGCCAGCAGTTGCGACTCGGGACCTTACAATGAGCAGTTCTTC.

This clonotype appeared a few times. The genes are TRBV6-1 and TRBJ2-5, with 10 bases identical to TRBD2. There are 16 residues in the CDR3. From germline, CDR1 is MNHNS and CDR2 SASEGT. Trimming at V came to 7 bases and at J to 4 bases, leaving 12 bases not matched to a gene. The DNA of the CDR3 is TGTGCCAGCACTACTAGCGGGGTCTTGCGGGGAGAGACCCAGTACTTC. It yields the protein CASTTSGVLRGETQYF.

This clonotype appeared a few times. The chain combines TRBV5-6 with TRBJ2-3; 12 positions agree with TRBD1. The J call is in doubt because the DNA end fits TRBJ2-5 better. The CDR3 runs 15 residues. Germline-derived CDR1 and CDR2 are SGHDT and YYEEEE. The CDR3 protein is CASSPGTGGGQTQYF. The CDR3 DNA follows: TGTGCCAGCAGCCCCGGGACAGGGGGCGGCCAGACCCAGTACTTC.

The chain employs TRBV20-1 and TRBJ2-1, with 7 bases lining up with TRBD2. This CDR3 spans 15 amino acids. The germline CDR1 and CDR2 sequences are DFQATT and SNEGSKA (reference sequence). J was trimmed by 5 bases and V by 1 base; bases with no gene match: 8. The CDR3 is CSARGGEGSHNEQFF. DNA for the CDR3: TGCAGTGCTAGAGGTGGGGAGGGGTCGCACAATGAGCAGTTCTTC.

The chain is built from TRBV12-3 or TRBV12-4 and TRBJ2-2; 9 positions agree with TRBD2. After removal of 4 bases from V and 1 base from J, the junction contained 4 bases not matched to a gene. The CDR3 consists of 16 residues. The CDR3 loop reads CASSSYSGGNTGELFF. The CDR3 DNA sequence: TGTGCCAGCAGTTCGTATAGCGGGGGGAACACCGGGGAGCTGTTTTTT.

This clonotype has ten or more counts. V gene TRBV28 combines with J gene TRBJ2-1; TRBD2 might be the D (6 bases). CDR1 and CDR2 from the germline V gene are MDHEN and SYDVKM. V lost 2 bases, J lost 7 bases, and 12 bases lay in between. The CDR3 covers 14 residues. CDR3 bases: TGTGCCAGCAGTTTAATTCTACTAGCTAATGAGCAGTTCTTC. Translated: CASSLILLANEQFF.

This clonotype was seen many times. V gene TRBV11-2 combines with J gene TRBJ2-2; the D is unclear. V lost 5 bases and J lost 2, with 12 bases in between. CDR3 size: 15 residues. The germline CDR1 and CDR2 sequences are SGHAT and FQNNGV. The CDR3 loop reads CASSRRLGNTGELFF. Written as DNA, the CDR3 is TGTGCCAGCAGCCGCCGCCTTGGAAACACCGGGGAGCTGTTTTTT.

This clonotype was found a few times. The chain couples TRBV4-3 to TRBJ2-6; unclear D gene. The length of the CDR3 is 17 residues. The germline V gene encodes CDR1 LGHNA and CDR2 YSLEER. Deletions cut 0 bases from V and 0 bases from J, with 9 bases between. CDR3 nucleotide sequence: TGCGCCAGCAGCCAAGAGACACCAACCTCTGGGGCCAACGTCCTGACTTTC. As protein: CASSQETPTSGANVLTF.

This clonotype came up once. The V call is TRBV20-1, the J call TRBJ2-5; D might be TRBD1 or TRBD2, each matching 5 bases. Germline V CDR1 and CDR2: DFQATT, SNEGSKA (reference sequence). The CDR3 runs 15 residues. V lost 6 bases to trimming and J lost 2 bases, with 19 bases between them. This chain's CDR3 is CSATPAGSSQETQYF. CDR3 DNA: TGCAGTGCAACTCCCGCAGGGAGCAGTCAAGAGACCCAGTACTTC.

The J gene is TRBJ2-7, the V gene TRBV24-1; the match to TRBD2 covers 12 bases. With 1 base clipped from V and 7 bases from J, the junction kept 10 bases outside the gene matches. Germline V gene lookup returns CDR1 KGHDR and CDR2 SFDVKD. The CDR3 loop spans 17 amino acids. The CDR3 nucleotides are TGTGCCACCAGTGATTTACCCGGGACTAGCGGGCCTTGGGAGCAGTACTTC. Amino acid sequence: CATSDLPGTSGPWEQYF.

This clonotype was detected a few times. It differs at one base from a far larger clone, so likely a read error. The chain employs TRBV11-2 and TRBJ2-1; 10 bases line up with TRBD2. The junction had 11 bases not matched to a gene; V was cut back by 3 bases and J by 12 bases. This CDR3 region has 15 residues. Germline assignment: CDR1 SGHAT and CDR2 FQNNGV. CDR3 loop: CASSFTSGTWSGQFF. The DNA of the CDR3 is TGTGCCAGCAGCTTTACTAGCGGGACGTGGAGTGGGCAGTTCTTC. Drawing the rest from reference TRBV11-2 and TRBJ2-1, the complete variable domain is EAGVAQSPRYKIIEKRQSVAFWCNPISGHATLYWYQQILGQGPKLLIQFQNNGVVDDSQLPKDRFSAERLKGVDSTLKIQPAKLEDSAVYLCASSFTSGTWSGQFFGPGTRLTVL.

This clonotype occurred many times. The gene calls are TRBV28 and TRBJ2-5, with 7 nucleotides matching TRBD1. This CDR3 has 15 residues. Germline loops: CDR1 MDHEN, CDR2 SYDVKM. The J segment lost 2 bases and the V segment lost 4 bases, leaving 7 bases of the junction unmatched. CDR3 amino acids: CASSSDYRGQETQYF. Written as DNA, the CDR3 is TGTGCCAGCAGTTCCGACTACAGGGGACAAGAGACCCAGTACTTC.

The chain employs TRBV2 and TRBJ1-3; TRBD1 is a possible D gene (6 bases). The CDR3 extends over 17 amino acids. Germline loops: CDR1 SNHLY, CDR2 FYNNEI. The germline V and J ends were trimmed by 8 bases and 0 bases, with 20 bases remaining between them. The CDR3 sequence is CASSPLKGVYSGNTIYF. In DNA form, the CDR3 reads TGTGCCAGCTCACCACTGAAGGGGGTCTACTCTGGAAACACCATATATTTT.

With regard to this clonotype: A much larger clone differs by one base, so this may be a read error. The CDR3 end shows no conserved phenylalanine or tryptophan, and so a read error is likely. The chain couples TRBV28 to TRBJ1-5; possibly TRBD1 for D (6 bases). This CDR3 has 14 residues. Germline CDR1 reads MDHEN; CDR2 reads SYDVKM. The V and J ends lost 5 bases and 7 bases respectively, with 15 bases between them. The DNA of the CDR3 is TGTGCCAGCAGTCCACCAGTAGGACAGCAGCCCCAGCATCTT. It specifies CASSPPVGQQPQHL.

This clonotype was detected many times. The chain couples TRBV28 to TRBJ2-1, with D unclear. V was cut by 3 bases and J by 0 bases, with 15 bases left in between. The germline V gene has CDR1 MDHEN and CDR2 SYDVKM. The CDR3 consists of 17 residues. The CDR3 is CASSFLMPVPSYNEQFF. CDR3 sequence (DNA): TGTGCCAGCAGTTTTTTGATGCCAGTTCCCTCCTACAATGAGCAGTTCTTC. Variable domain in full (rest from reference TRBV28 and TRBJ2-1): DVKVTQSSRYLVKRTGEKVFLECVQDMDHENMFWYRQDPGLGLRLIYFSYDVKMKEKGDIPEGYSVSREKKERFSLILESASTNQTSMYLCASSFLMPVPSYNEQFFGPGTRLTVL.

This clonotype was observed once. V gene TRBV3-1 combines with J gene TRBJ2-3; 13 nucleotides agree with TRBD2. Germline CDR1 reads LGHDT; CDR2 reads YNNKEL (reference sequence). Germline trimming cut 4 bases from V and 4 bases from J; bases unmatched to any gene: 8. CDR3 length: 17 residues. The DNA for the CDR3 is TGTGCCAGCAGCCGGGAAGGACTAGCGGGAGTCCCAGATACGCAGTATTTT. This translates into CASSREGLAGVPDTQYF.

The chain links TRBV24-1 to TRBJ2-2; 7 nucleotides agree with TRBD2. The length of the CDR3 is 16 residues. The J segment lost 5 bases and the V segment lost 1 base, leaving 6 bases of the junction unmatched. Germline V gene lookup returns CDR1 KGHDR and CDR2 SFDVKD. CDR3 DNA: TGTGCCACCAGTGATTTTGTGGGAGGGGCGACCGGGGAGCTGTTTTTT. As protein: CATSDFVGGATGELFF.

The CDR3 reads CASSYSPTSRATDTQYF. The CDR3 DNA follows: TGTGCCAGCAGTTACTCTCCGACTAGTCGGGCCACAGATACGCAGTATTTT. The chain links TRBV6-5 to TRBJ2-3, with D perhaps TRBD2 (6 bases). This CDR3 has 17 amino acids. Germline V gene lookup returns CDR1 MNHEY and CDR2 SVGAGI. V was trimmed by 0 bases and J by 2 bases, leaving 15 bases between them.

V gene TRBV6-5 combines with J gene TRBJ2-2; D may match TRBD1 or TRBD2 (6 bases each). V was cut by 1 base and J by 5 bases, with 11 bases left in between. The CDR3 contains 15 residues. The V gene's germline CDR1 is MNHEY and CDR2 SVGAGI. The CDR3: CASSYWVGGTGELFF. The CDR3 coding sequence is TGTGCCAGCAGTTACTGGGTAGGGGGGACCGGGGAGCTGTTTTTT.

This clonotype appeared many times. The J gene is TRBJ2-1, the V gene TRBV3-1; D gene ambiguous. V was trimmed by 1 base and J by 7 bases, leaving 20 bases between them. CDR3 length equals 17 residues. CDR1 and CDR2 from the germline V gene are LGHDT and YNNKEL (reference sequence). The chain's CDR3 is CASSQVTGRLAINEQFF. The CDR3 nucleotides are TGTGCCAGCAGCCAAGTGACCGGCCGGCTTGCGATAAATGAGCAGTTCTTC.

This clonotype was recorded a few times. This rearrangement joins TRBV28 to TRBJ2-1; 7 positions agree with TRBD2. Germline CDR1 is MDHEN and CDR2 is SYDVKM. The CDR3 consists of 18 residues. V lost 2 bases and J lost 4; bases outside the gene matches: 14. The CDR3 nucleotides read TGTGCCAGCAGTTTAAACCACATCGGGACTACTTCGTACAATGAGCAGTTCTTC. This encodes CASSLNHIGTTSYNEQFF.

This clonotype has at least ten counts. The chain is built from TRBV20-1 and TRBJ1-5; D might be TRBD1 (5 bases). Germline CDR1 reads DFQATT; CDR2 reads SNEGSKA (reference sequence). This CDR3 spans 15 amino acids. Trimming removed 5 bases at V and 3 bases at J, with 17 bases between. CDR3: CSAAPGGAHNQPQHF. Here the CDR3 DNA reads TGCAGTGCTGCGCCTGGAGGGGCACACAATCAGCCCCAGCATTTT.

This clonotype was found a few times. This CDR3 reads CASGFRGAGDHTGELFF. CDR3 nucleotides: TGTGCTAGTGGTTTTAGAGGAGCGGGAGACCACACCGGGGAGCTGTTTTTT. The chain uses TRBV12-5 and TRBJ2-2; 8 bases align to TRBD2. This CDR3 contains 17 residues. Germline assignment: CDR1 LGHNT and CDR2 FRNRAP. V lost 3 bases to trimming and J lost 3 bases; unmatched junction nucleotides: 9.

This clonotype was detected a few times. The rearrangement uses TRBV11-2 and TRBJ2-4; D is undetermined. Germline values: CDR1 SGHAT, CDR2 FQNNGV. V lost 1 base to trimming and J lost 3 bases, with 10 bases between them. The CDR3 runs 15 residues. CDR3 DNA: TGTGCCAGCAGCTTAGTTACAGCTTACAAAAACATTCAGTACTTC. Amino acid sequence: CASSLVTAYKNIQYF.

This clonotype was counted at least ten times. The chain joins TRBV11-1 to TRBJ2-6; TRBD1 aligns across 9 bases. The trim removed 4 bases at V and 9 bases at J, leaving 4 bases unmatched. Germline assignment: CDR1 SGHAT and CDR2 FQDESV (reference sequence). The CDR3 is 14 amino acids. CDR3 region: CASSSGTGINVLTF. CDR3 nucleotides: TGTGCCAGCAGCTCCGGGACAGGGATCAACGTCCTGACTTTC.

This clonotype was seen repeatedly, ten times or more. The rearrangement links TRBV2 to TRBJ2-3; D uncertain. The CDR3 extends over 14 amino acids. Germline V gene data show CDR1 as SNHLY and CDR2 as FYNNEI. V lost 6 bases to trimming and J lost 0 bases, with 10 bases between them. CDR3 protein: CASRELLSTDTQYF. The CDR3 DNA is TGTGCCAGCAGAGAATTGCTGAGCACAGATACGCAGTATTTT.

This chain links TRBV20-1 with TRBJ2-7; perhaps TRBD2 as D (6 bases). The CDR3 sequence is 11 residues long. The germline CDR1 and CDR2 sequences are DFQATT and SNEGSKA (reference sequence). V shed 6 bases and J shed 9 bases, with 15 bases lying between them. CDR3 loop: CSAERGSGQYF. The CDR3 DNA follows: TGCAGTGCCGAACGGGGGAGCGGGCAGTACTTC.

Here the CDR3 DNA reads TGTGCCAGCAGTTACCCCACCACAGGGCAACGCGAAGCTTTCTTT. It yields the protein CASSYPTTGQREAFF. V gene TRBV28 combines with J gene TRBJ1-1; the D gene is possibly TRBD1 (6 bases). V was clipped by 4 bases and J by 8 bases, with 20 bases between them. The CDR3 runs to 15 residues. Germline values: CDR1 MDHEN, CDR2 SYDVKM.

This clonotype was observed a handful of times. CDR3 region: CASSIIGTKYEQYF. In DNA, the CDR3 is TGTGCCAGCAGTATAATCGGGACTAAATACGAGCAGTACTTC. The J gene is TRBJ2-7, the V gene TRBV27; TRBD2 matches at 7 bases. The J segment lost 4 bases and the V segment lost 5 bases, leaving 8 bases of the junction unmatched. CDR1 and CDR2 from the germline V gene are MNHEY and SMNVEV (reference sequence). This CDR3 has 14 residues.

This clonotype has a count of ten or more. The chain recombines TRBV10-1 with TRBJ2-1; D unclear. The germline gives CDR1 WNHNN, CDR2 SYGVQD (reference sequence). This CDR3 is 14 amino acids long. Trimming cost V 3 bases and J 0 bases, with 6 bases left between them. The CDR3 DNA follows: TGCGCCAGCAGTGACCTCAGCTCCTACAATGAGCAGTTCTTC. Its translation is CASSDLSSYNEQFF.